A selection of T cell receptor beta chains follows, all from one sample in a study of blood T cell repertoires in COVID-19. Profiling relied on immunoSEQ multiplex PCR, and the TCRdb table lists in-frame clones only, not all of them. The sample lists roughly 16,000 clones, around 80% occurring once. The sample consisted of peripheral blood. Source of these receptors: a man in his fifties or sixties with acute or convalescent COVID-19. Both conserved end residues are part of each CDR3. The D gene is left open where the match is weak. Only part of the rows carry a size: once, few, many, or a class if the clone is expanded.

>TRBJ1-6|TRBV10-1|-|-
TGCGCCAGCAGTTACAGGGTCGCGCTCTCTTGGAATTCACCCCTCCACTTT
CASSYRVALSWNSPLHF
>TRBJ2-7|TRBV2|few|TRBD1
TGTGCCAGCAGGGCGGACAGGGGAATCCACGAGCAGTACTTC
CASRADRGIHEQYF
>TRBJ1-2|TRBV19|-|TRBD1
TGTGCCAGTAGCGACGCCACCAGGGGGAAGAACACCTTC
CASSDATRGKNTF
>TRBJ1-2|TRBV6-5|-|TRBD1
TGTGCCAGCTCTTATGGACAGGTTAGCTATGGCTACACCTTC
CASSYGQVSYGYTF
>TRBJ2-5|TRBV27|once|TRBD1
TGTGCCAGCAGATCCCTCAGGGGGGAGACCCAGTACTTC
CASRSLRGETQYF
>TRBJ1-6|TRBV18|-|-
TGTGCCAGCTCACCACTCGCACAGGGAGGGAATAATTCACCCCTCCACTTT
CASSPLAQGGNNSPLHF
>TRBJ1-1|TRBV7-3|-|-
TGTGCCAGCAGCCCCGGCCAGGGTAACACTGAAGCTTTCTTT
CASSPGQGNTEAFF
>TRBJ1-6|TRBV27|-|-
TGTGCCACCCGGGGTTGGATGGAAAATTCACCCCTCCACTTT
CATRGWMENSPLHF
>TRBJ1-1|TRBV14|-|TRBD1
TGTGCCAGCAGCCAAGGGACAGGGTGGAACACTGAAGCTTTCTTT
CASSQGTGWNTEAFF
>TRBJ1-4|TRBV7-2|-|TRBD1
TGTGCCAGCGGCACTGCTGGACAGGGAAGCGAAAAACTGTTTTTT
CASGTAGQGSEKLFF
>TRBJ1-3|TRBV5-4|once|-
TGTGCCAGCAGCGGGGGGGGAGGGATCAGCTCTGGAAACACCATATATTTT
CASSGGGGISSGNTIYF
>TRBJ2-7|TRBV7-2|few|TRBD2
TGTGCCAGCAGCTTAGAAGCTAGCGGGGTCGGCGAGCAGTACTTC
CASSLEASGVGEQYF
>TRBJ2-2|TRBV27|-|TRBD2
TGTGCCAGCAGCTGGGGACTAGCGGGGGGCCTCGGGGAGCTGTTTTTT
CASSWGLAGGLGELFF
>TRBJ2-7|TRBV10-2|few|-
TGCGCCAGCAGTGAGTCCAGCCCGGGGGCCTACGAGCAGTACTTC
CASSESSPGAYEQYF
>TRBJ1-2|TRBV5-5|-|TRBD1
TGTGCCAGCAGCCCGGGACAGGGATGGGTGCCATCTTTC
CASSPGQGWVPSF
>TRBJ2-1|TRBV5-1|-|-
TGCGCCAGCAGCTTGACCGTGAGCTCCTACAATGAGCAGTTCTTC
CASSLTVSSYNEQFF
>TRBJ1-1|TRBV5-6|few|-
TGTGCCAGCAGCTTGTCGGGGGACACTGAAGCTTTCTTT
CASSLSGDTEAFF
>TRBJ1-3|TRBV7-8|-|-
TGTGCCAGCAGCCCTCCGGCGCGGGGGGCTGGAAACACCATATATTTT
CASSPPARGAGNTIYF
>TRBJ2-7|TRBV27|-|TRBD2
TGTGCCAGCAGTGGCAGTACTTCGACTAGCGGGGTATCCGAGCAGTACTTC
CASSGSTSTSGVSEQYF
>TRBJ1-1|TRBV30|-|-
TGTGCCTGGGAAAGGGGACATCAAACTGAAGCTTTCTTT
CAWERGHQTEAFF
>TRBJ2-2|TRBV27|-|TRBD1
TGTGCCAGCAGCCCTTACGGACAGGGAACGAACACCGGGGAGCTGTTTTTT
CASSPYGQGTNTGELFF
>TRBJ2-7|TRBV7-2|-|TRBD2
TGTGCCAGCAGCTTACTGGCGGGGGAATTGGCCGAGCAGTACTTC
CASSLLAGELAEQYF
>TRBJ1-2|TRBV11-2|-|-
TGTGCCAGCAGCTTATCGGCAGGCGAGGGTATTGGCTACACCTTC
CASSLSAGEGIGYTF
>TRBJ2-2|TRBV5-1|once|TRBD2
TGCGCCAGCACCACTGGGACTAGCGGTGGCGGGGAGCTGTTTTTT
CASTTGTSGGGELFF
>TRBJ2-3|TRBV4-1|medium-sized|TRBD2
TGCGCCAGCGGGGGGGCAGATACGCAGTATTTT
CASGGADTQYF
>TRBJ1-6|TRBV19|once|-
TGTGCCAGTAGTATCCAGGCCGATAATTCACCCCTCCACTTT
CASSIQADNSPLHF
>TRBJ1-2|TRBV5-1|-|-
TGCGCCAGCAGCTTGGGGGTAGGACAAGTCAAGTATGGCTACACCTTC
CASSLGVGQVKYGYTF
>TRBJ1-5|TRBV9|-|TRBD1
TGTGCCAGCAGCCCCCGGGCAGGGGGGAATCAGCCCCAGCATTTT
CASSPRAGGNQPQHF
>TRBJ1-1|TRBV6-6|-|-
TGTGCCAGCAGTTACTCGGCACCCACTGAAGCTTTCTTT
CASSYSAPTEAFF
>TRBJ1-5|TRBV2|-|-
TGTGCCAGCAGGGCAGGGATAGGGTCCAGTCAGCCCCAGCATTTT
CASRAGIGSSQPQHF
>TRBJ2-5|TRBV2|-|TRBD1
TGTGCCAGCAGTGAAGGGACAGGGGGAGGGGTCCAACAGACCCAGTACTTC
CASSEGTGGGVQQTQYF
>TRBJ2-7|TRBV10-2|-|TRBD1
TGCGCCAGCACGGCCGGGACAGGGGTCCACGAGCAGTACTTC
CASTAGTGVHEQYF
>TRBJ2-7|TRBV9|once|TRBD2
TGTGCCAGCAGCGTAGGGGGAAGCGGGGAGGTTTACGAGCAGTACTTC
CASSVGGSGEVYEQYF
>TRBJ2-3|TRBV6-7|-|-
TGTGCCAGCAGTTACACTTGGGACTGCCTCACAGATACGCAGTATTTT
CASSYTWDCLTDTQYF
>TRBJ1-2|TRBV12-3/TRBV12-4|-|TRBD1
TGTGCCAGCAGTTTTAAGGGGGCTTTTGGCTACACCTTC
CASSFKGAFGYTF
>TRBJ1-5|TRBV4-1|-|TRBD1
TGCGCCAGCAGCCATCCGGGACAGGGAAGGGCTATGTTGACCGGCAATCAGCCCCAGCATTTT
CASSHPGQGRAMLTGNQPQHF
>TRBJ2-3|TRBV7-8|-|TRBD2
TGTGCCAGCAGCCCCGCACCCTGGGGGGTCGCTAGCGGCTCTAGCACAGATACGCAGTATTTT
CASSPAPWGVASGSSTDTQYF
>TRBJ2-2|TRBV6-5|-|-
TGTGCCAGCAGTACAGCCGGGACTGTAGAGCTGTTTTTT
CASSTAGTVELFF
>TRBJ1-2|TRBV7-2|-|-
TGTGCCAGCAGCTTATACCGGTGGGAGGATGGCTACACCTTC
CASSLYRWEDGYTF
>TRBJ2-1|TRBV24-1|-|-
TGTGCCACCAGCTCCCGGTTCCCTGAGCAGTTCTTC
CATSSRFPEQFF
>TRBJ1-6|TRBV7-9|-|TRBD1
TGTGCCAGCAGCTTTGGGACAGGGGGTTCACCCCTCCACTTT
CASSFGTGGSPLHF
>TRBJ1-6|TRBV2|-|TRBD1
TGTGCCAGCAGTCTTGACAGGGGGCAGTATTCACCCCTCCACTTT
CASSLDRGQYSPLHF
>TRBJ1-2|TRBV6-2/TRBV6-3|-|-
TGTGCCAGCAGTACTAACCTTGGCACCCTCGAGGACTATGGCTACACCTTC
CASSTNLGTLEDYGYTF
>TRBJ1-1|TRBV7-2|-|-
TGTGCCAGCAGCTCTAGGGGCGAAGCTTTCTTT
CASSSRGEAFF
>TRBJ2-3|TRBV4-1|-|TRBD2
TGCGCCAGCAGCCAAGGGGGTAGCGGGGGAACAGATACGCAGTATTTT
CASSQGGSGGTDTQYF